The 18 T cell receptor beta chains below were found in one sample sequenced in a study of blood T cells in healthy people across ages. Then a second PCR, running roughly 6 to 11 cycles, was carried out with a sample-barcoded 5' primer and a J-beta primer mix. Each CDR3 protein is one row after TCRdb ran MiXCR on the 5' RACE reads. The sample consists of about 720,000 distinct CDR3 sequences, over 20% of them appearing once. Sequenced input: blood. The receptor set was obtained from a man aged 65-85 years in good health.

This clonotype was detected ten times or more. CDR3 coding DNA: TGTGCCAGCAGCTTATCCGGGGGTAATGAGCAGTTCTTC. The encoded protein is CASSLSGGNEQFF. The genes are TRBV7-9 and TRBJ2-5, with TRBD2 as a possible D gene (6 bases). Matching the DNA end better, TRBJ2-1 makes the J call doubtful. CDR3 length equals 13 residues. CDR1 and CDR2 from the germline V gene are SEHNR and FQNEAQ (reference sequence).

The rearrangement joins TRBV7-6 to TRBJ2-3; the D is unclear. CDR3 length: 17 residues. The V end lost 5 bases, the J end lost 1 base, and 19 bases lay between the germline ends. In germline, CDR1 is SGHVS, CDR2 FNYEAQ. CDR3 coding DNA: TGTGCCAGCAGCGACCCCCTGATCCCCCGGGGCACAGATACGCAGTATTTT. This gives the protein CASSDPLIPRGTDTQYF.

There are a few counts of this clonotype. This chain connects TRBV20-1 to TRBJ2-7; D gene unclear. Per germline, CDR1 DFQATT and CDR2 SNEGSKA (reference sequence). CDR3 length: 12 residues. Trimming pared 2 bases from V and 2 bases from J, leaving 7 bases between. CDR3 sequence: CSARPRTYEQYF. The CDR3 DNA is TGCAGTGCTAGACCGAGAACCTACGAGCAGTACTTC.

This clonotype turned up a few times. J is TRBJ1-1 and V is TRBV12-3 or TRBV12-4, with D unclear. Trimming removed 9 bases from V and 1 base from J, with 12 bases in between. The CDR3 has 13 amino acids. The chain's CDR3 is CASRGPPNTEAFF. CDR3 coding DNA: TGTGCCAGTAGAGGACCGCCGAACACTGAAGCTTTCTTT.

A word on this clonotype: One end of the junction does not line up with germline, which may come from a read error. The chain carries TRBV20-1 and TRBJ2-1; 9 bases agree with TRBD2. Germline CDR1 DFQATT, CDR2 SNEGSKA (reference sequence). This CDR3 is built from 11 residues. In DNA form, the CDR3 reads TGCAGTGCTGAGCGGGAGGAGGTTAAGATCTTC. This translates into CSAEREEVKIF.

This clonotype was observed a handful of times. This rearrangement joins TRBV20-1 to TRBJ2-1; D ambiguous. Germline V gives CDR1 DFQATT, CDR2 SNEGSKA (reference sequence). The CDR3 runs to 12 residues. V dropped 6 bases and J dropped 10 bases, with 16 bases sitting between them. The CDR3 DNA reads as TGCAGTGCCGGGCAGGCGATGGGCGAGCAGTTCTTC. It translates to CSAGQAMGEQFF.

The genes are TRBV27 and TRBJ2-1, with 7 bases fitting TRBD1. Germline V gene lookup returns CDR1 MNHEY and CDR2 SMNVEV (reference sequence). J gave up 6 bases and V 5 bases, and 28 bases lay outside the gene matches. The CDR3 runs 21 residues. This CDR3 reads CASSPVLKGALYRYGLNEQFF. The CDR3 DNA is TGTGCCAGCAGTCCCGTCTTGAAGGGGGCCTTGTATAGGTACGGTCTCAATGAGCAGTTCTTC.

This chain connects TRBV4-3 to TRBJ2-1; D is uncertain. V dropped 0 bases and J dropped 1 base, with 7 bases sitting between them. CDR3 length: 15 residues. Per the germline V gene, CDR1 is LGHNA and CDR2 is YSLEER. The CDR3 reads CASSQEARSYNEQFF. The DNA of the CDR3 is TGCGCCAGCAGCCAAGAAGCTAGGTCCTACAATGAGCAGTTCTTC.

The V call is TRBV5-1, the J call TRBJ2-2, with D unclear. Trimming stripped 0 bases from V and 6 bases from J, with 9 bases between. CDR3 length equals 14 residues. Germline lookup yields CDR1 SGHRS and CDR2 YFSETQ. Here the CDR3 DNA reads TGCGCCAGCAGCTTGGATGGCCTACCCGGGGAGCTGTTTTTT. Its translation: CASSLDGLPGELFF.

The genes are TRBV20-1 and TRBJ1-6; TRBD1 might be the D (5 bases). Trimming left V 3 bases short and J 9 bases short, with 15 bases between. This CDR3 contains 14 residues. Germline V gene sequence: CDR1 DFQATT, CDR2 SNEGSKA (reference sequence). This CDR3 is CSARSGARSSPLHF. The CDR3 nucleotides are TGCAGTGCTAGGTCCGGGGCCCGGAGTTCACCCCTCCACTTT.

This clonotype has only a few counts. This chain links TRBV11-2 with TRBJ2-7, with 7 nucleotides matching TRBD1. V shed 5 bases and J 3 bases; nucleotides not matched to a gene: 19. The CDR3 is 18 amino acids. Germline loops: CDR1 SGHAT, CDR2 FQNNGV. Written as DNA, the CDR3 is TGTGCCAGCAGCAAATCACGAAACCCGACAGGGCAAATCTACGAGCAGTACTTC. It is translated as CASSKSRNPTGQIYEQYF.

This clonotype has more than one count but fewer than ten. This sequence joins TRBV20-1 and TRBJ2-7; possibly TRBD1 for D (6 bases). Per germline, CDR1 DFQATT and CDR2 SNEGSKA (reference sequence). The CDR3 has 12 amino acids. V was trimmed by 6 bases and J by 6 bases, leaving 15 bases between them. CDR3 residues: CSAANTGIEQYF. DNA of the CDR3: TGCAGTGCAGCCAACACAGGGATCGAGCAGTACTTC.

V gene TRBV29-1 combines with J gene TRBJ1-1; 8 bases align to TRBD1. Germline CDR1 is SQVTM and CDR2 is ANQGSEA. Trimming took 4 bases from V and 10 from J; bases not matched to a gene: 11. The CDR3 loop spans 13 amino acids. CDR3 sequence (DNA): TGCAGCGTTGTTCCTGATTGGACAGGGAGAGCTTTCTTT. Protein product: CSVVPDWTGRAFF.

This clonotype appeared many times. V is TRBV6-6 and J is TRBJ2-7; D is undetermined. This CDR3 contains 13 residues. Germline CDR1 is MNHNY and CDR2 is SVGAGI (reference sequence). Trimming took 3 bases from V and 3 from J, leaving 9 bases between them. The CDR3 here is CASSYAGHYEQYV. The CDR3 DNA reads TGTGCCAGCAGTTATGCTGGCCACTACGAGCAGTACGTC.

The chain uses TRBV6-5 and TRBJ2-3; 9 bases map to TRBD1. Germline CDR1 is MNHEY and CDR2 is SVGAGI. The CDR3 covers 14 residues. V lost 4 bases and J lost 6; bases outside the gene matches: 5. The DNA of the CDR3 is TGTGCCAGCAGTTCGACAGGGGGTCGGGATACGCAGTATTTT. Translated: CASSSTGGRDTQYF.

This clonotype was counted between two and nine times. The chain recombines TRBV20-1 with TRBJ2-1, with 7 bases aligning to TRBD1. The ends lost 6 bases at V and 2 bases at J; junction bases unmatched: 4. CDR1 and CDR2 (germline): DFQATT, SNEGSKA (reference sequence). The CDR3 is 13 amino acids. CDR3 in DNA: TGCAGTGCCGACAGGGCTACCTACAATGAGCAGTTCTTC. Amino acid sequence: CSADRATYNEQFF.

This clonotype was picked up many times. The CDR3 sequence is CASSLAGTSGIDIQYF. The CDR3 DNA follows: TGCGCCAGCAGCTTGGCCGGGACTAGCGGGATCGACATTCAGTACTTC. This sequence joins TRBV5-1 and TRBJ2-4; 13 bases are a match to TRBD2. With 0 bases clipped from V and 8 bases from J, the junction kept 5 bases outside the gene matches. The CDR3 covers 16 residues. Germline V gives CDR1 SGHRS, CDR2 YFSETQ.

This clonotype was seen only once. The CDR3 region has the DNA TGTGCCAGCAGTTCGCCGGGACTAGCGGGAGTAAATGAGCAGTTCTTC. Its protein is CASSSPGLAGVNEQFF. This sequence joins TRBV12-3 or TRBV12-4 and TRBJ2-5; 14 bases are a match to TRBD2. The J call may be in error: the DNA end matches TRBJ2-1 better. The CDR3 is made up of 16 amino acids.